The next 8 T cell receptor beta chains were all read from a single sample in a study of T cell repertoires in cytomegalovirus infection. Their cognate antigens are unknown. TCRdb re-called the reads through MiXCR, storing one row per CDR3 protein. The repertoire holds roughly 990,000 distinct CDR3 sequences, with roughly 30% as singletons. The material sequenced was cultured CD8+ T cells from PBMCs, taken from culture after CMV antigen stimulation. The receptors here all came from a human donor in good health (CMV status not recorded). Some clones in this sample may be carry-over from other donors' samples.

The genes are TRBV7-9 and TRBJ2-7; a possible D gene is TRBD2 (5 bases). The CDR3 runs to 14 residues. CDR1 is SEHNR, CDR2 FQNEAQ, per germline (reference sequence). Trimming left V 5 bases short and J 6 bases short, with 17 bases between. CDR3 region: CASSPPGSSGEQYF. The DNA of the CDR3 is TGTGCCAGCAGCCCCCCGGGGTCATCTGGCGAGCAGTACTTC. Full variable domain (remainder filled in from reference TRBV7-9 and TRBJ2-7): DTGVSQNPRHKITKRGQNVTFRCDPISEHNRLYWYRQTLGQGPEFLTYFQNEAQLEKSRLLSDRFSAERPKGSFSTLEIQRTEQGDSAMYLCASSPPGSSGEQYFGPGTRLTVT.

This clonotype was counted between two and nine times. The chain recombines TRBV4-1 with TRBJ1-1; the D is unclear. Trimming removed 3 bases from V and 3 bases from J, with 14 bases in between. Germline CDR1 MGHRA, CDR2 YSYEKL. This CDR3 is 15 amino acids long. Written as DNA, the CDR3 is TGCGCCAGCAGCCAGGTTTTCACAGCCGACACTGAAGCTTTCTTT. It specifies CASSQVFTADTEAFF.

V and J are TRBV9 and TRBJ2-2; 8 bases fit TRBD1. Germline assignment: CDR1 SGDLS and CDR2 YYNGEE. CDR3 length: 17 residues. Germline trimming cut 0 bases from V and 3 bases from J; bases unmatched to any gene: 7. The CDR3 region is CASSVVSGGLDTGELFF. The CDR3 DNA reads TGTGCCAGCAGCGTAGTATCAGGGGGCTTGGACACCGGGGAGCTGTTTTTT.

V and J are TRBV7-2 and TRBJ2-2; possible D gene TRBD1, 6 bases. Trimming removed 2 bases from V and 7 bases from J, with 17 bases in between. The CDR3 totals 16 residues. Germline V lookup: CDR1 SGHTA, CDR2 FQGNSA. CDR3 DNA: TGTGCCAGCAGCTTACGGCCCCAGGGGTTTATCGGGGAGCTGTTTTTT. Encoded protein: CASSLRPQGFIGELFF.

This clonotype has only a few counts. The chain uses TRBV7-9 and TRBJ2-1; the D gene could be TRBD1 or TRBD2 (5 bases each). V was pared by 5 bases and J by 9 bases, with 11 bases between. Germline V gives CDR1 SEHNR, CDR2 FQNEAQ (reference sequence). The CDR3 totals 12 residues. The CDR3 DNA follows: TGTGCCAGCAGCCCGGGACCCCTTGAGCAGTTCTTC. Amino acids: CASSPGPLEQFF.

The chain links TRBV4-1 to TRBJ1-5; D might be TRBD1 (6 bases). CDR3 size: 15 residues. Trimming cost V 3 bases and J 0 bases, with 9 bases left between them. Looked up from germline, CDR1 is MGHRA and CDR2 is YSYEKL. For the CDR3, the DNA is TGCGCCAGCAGCCATCAGGGGAATAGCAATCAGCCCCAGCATTTT. This sequence encodes CASSHQGNSNQPQHF.

This chain links TRBV28 with TRBJ2-4; D uncertain. This CDR3 contains 13 residues. V lost 5 bases to trimming and J lost 8 bases, with 13 bases between them. CDR1 and CDR2 from the germline V gene are MDHEN and SYDVKM. CDR3 nucleotide sequence: TGTGCCAGCAGTCCCCCACAGAAGGACATTCAGTACTTC. It specifies CASSPPQKDIQYF.

This chain links TRBV9 with TRBJ2-1; 11 bases fit TRBD2. Germline CDR1 reads SGDLS; CDR2 reads YYNGEE. The CDR3 has 16 residues. V trimming: 6 bases; J trimming: 7 bases; junction bases outside the gene matches: 12. Here the CDR3 DNA reads TGTGCCAGCACCGAGCAGAATAGCGGGGGGGCAAATGAGCAGTTCTTC. Residues: CASTEQNSGGANEQFF.